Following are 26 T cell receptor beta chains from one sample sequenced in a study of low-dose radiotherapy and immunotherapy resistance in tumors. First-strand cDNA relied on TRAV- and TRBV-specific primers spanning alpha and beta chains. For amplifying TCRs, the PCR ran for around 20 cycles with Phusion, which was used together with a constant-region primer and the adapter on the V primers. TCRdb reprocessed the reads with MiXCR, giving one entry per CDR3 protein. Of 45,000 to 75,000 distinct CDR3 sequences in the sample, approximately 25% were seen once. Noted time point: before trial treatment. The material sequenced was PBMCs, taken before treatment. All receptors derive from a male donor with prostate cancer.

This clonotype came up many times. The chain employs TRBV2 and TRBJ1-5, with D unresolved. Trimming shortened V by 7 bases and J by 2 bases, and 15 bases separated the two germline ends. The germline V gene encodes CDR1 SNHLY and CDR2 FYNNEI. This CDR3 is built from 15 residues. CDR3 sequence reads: CASNEVGFGNQPQHF. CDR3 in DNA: TGTGCCAGCAACGAGGTTGGGTTTGGCAATCAGCCCCAGCATTTT. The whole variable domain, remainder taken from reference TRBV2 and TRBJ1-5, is EPEVTQTPSHQVTQMGQEVILRCVPISNHLYFYWYRQILGQKVEFLVSFYNNEISEKSEIFDDQFSVERPDGSNFTLKIRSTKLEDSAMYFCASNEVGFGNQPQHFGDGTRLSIL.

The CDR3: CASSLGMVSYEQYF. DNA of the CDR3: TGCGCCAGCAGCTTGGGCATGGTCTCCTACGAGCAGTACTTC. The chain recombines TRBV5-1 with TRBJ2-7; D not resolved. The CDR3 loop spans 14 amino acids. The germline V and J ends were trimmed by 0 bases and 0 bases, with 7 bases remaining between them. The germline V gene encodes CDR1 SGHRS and CDR2 YFSETQ.

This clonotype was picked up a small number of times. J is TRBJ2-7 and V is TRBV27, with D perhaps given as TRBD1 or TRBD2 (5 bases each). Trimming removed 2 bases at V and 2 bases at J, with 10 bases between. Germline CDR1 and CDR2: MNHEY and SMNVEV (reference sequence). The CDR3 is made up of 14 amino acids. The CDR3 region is CASSLQGEAYEQYF. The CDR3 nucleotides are TGTGCCAGCAGTTTACAGGGAGAAGCCTACGAGCAGTACTTC.

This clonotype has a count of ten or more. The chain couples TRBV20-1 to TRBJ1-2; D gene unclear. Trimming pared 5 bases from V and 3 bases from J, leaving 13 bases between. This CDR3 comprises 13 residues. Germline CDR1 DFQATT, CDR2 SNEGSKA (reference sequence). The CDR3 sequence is CSAHGVTDYGYTF. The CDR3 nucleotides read TGCAGTGCTCACGGCGTTACAGACTATGGCTACACCTTC.

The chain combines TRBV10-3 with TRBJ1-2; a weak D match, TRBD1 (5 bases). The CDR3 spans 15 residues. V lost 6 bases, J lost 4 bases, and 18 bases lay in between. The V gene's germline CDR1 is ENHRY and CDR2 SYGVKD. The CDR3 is CAISQSGTGRYGYTF. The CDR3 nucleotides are TGTGCCATCAGCCAGTCGGGGACGGGCCGCTATGGCTACACCTTC.

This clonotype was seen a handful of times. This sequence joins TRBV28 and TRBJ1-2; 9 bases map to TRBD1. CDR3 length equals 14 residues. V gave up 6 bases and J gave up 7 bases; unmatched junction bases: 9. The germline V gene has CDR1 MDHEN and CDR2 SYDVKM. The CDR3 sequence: CASSPRDRVGGYTF. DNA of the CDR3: TGTGCCAGCAGCCCCCGGGACAGGGTCGGTGGCTACACCTTC.

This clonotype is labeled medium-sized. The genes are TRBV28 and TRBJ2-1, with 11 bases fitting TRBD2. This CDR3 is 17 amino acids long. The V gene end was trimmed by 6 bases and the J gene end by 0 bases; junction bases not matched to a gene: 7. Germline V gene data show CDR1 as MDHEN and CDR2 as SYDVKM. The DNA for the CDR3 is TGTGCCAGCAGCACCGGACTAGCGGGCTTCTCCTACAATGAGCAGTTCTTC. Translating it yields CASSTGLAGFSYNEQFF.

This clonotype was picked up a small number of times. The CDR3 sequence: CASSYSMETTNEKLFF. CDR3 bases: TGTGCCAGCAGTTACTCGATGGAGACTACTAATGAAAAACTGTTTTTT. The chain uses TRBV6-2 or TRBV6-3 and TRBJ1-4; D is unclear. The germline V gene encodes CDR1 MNHEY and CDR2 SVGEGT. The CDR3 is 16 amino acids. V was clipped by 0 bases and J by 2 bases, with 10 bases between them.

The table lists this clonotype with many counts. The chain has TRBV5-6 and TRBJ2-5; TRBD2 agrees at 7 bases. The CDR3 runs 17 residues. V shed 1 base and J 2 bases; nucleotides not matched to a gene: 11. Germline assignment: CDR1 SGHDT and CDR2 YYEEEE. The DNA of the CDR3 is TGTGCCAGCAGCTTGAAAAGGGAATGGCGGGGGCAAGAGACCCAGTACTTC. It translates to CASSLKREWRGQETQYF.

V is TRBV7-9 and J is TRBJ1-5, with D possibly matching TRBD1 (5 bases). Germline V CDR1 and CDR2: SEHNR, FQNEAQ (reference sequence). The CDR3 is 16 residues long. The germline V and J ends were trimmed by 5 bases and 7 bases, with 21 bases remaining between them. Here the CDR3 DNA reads TGTGCCAGCAGCCTCGCAGGGACCTCTCTCCACCAGCCCCAGCATTTT. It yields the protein CASSLAGTSLHQPQHF. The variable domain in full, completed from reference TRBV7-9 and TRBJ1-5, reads DTGVSQNPRHKITKRGQNVTFRCDPISEHNRLYWYRQTLGQGPEFLTYFQNEAQLEKSRLLSDRFSAERPKGSFSTLEIQRTEQGDSAMYLCASSLAGTSLHQPQHFGDGTRLSIL.

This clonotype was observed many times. The CDR3 DNA sequence: TGTGCCAGCAGCGTAGACCAGCGGGGGGCCTTTTGGAATACGCAGTATTTT. Translation gives CASSVDQRGAFWNTQYF. The J gene is TRBJ2-3, the V gene TRBV9; 9 bases match TRBD2. The CDR3 contains 17 residues. The V and J ends lost 0 bases and 7 bases, in that order; junction bases with no gene match: 12. The germline CDR1 and CDR2 sequences are SGDLS and YYNGEE.

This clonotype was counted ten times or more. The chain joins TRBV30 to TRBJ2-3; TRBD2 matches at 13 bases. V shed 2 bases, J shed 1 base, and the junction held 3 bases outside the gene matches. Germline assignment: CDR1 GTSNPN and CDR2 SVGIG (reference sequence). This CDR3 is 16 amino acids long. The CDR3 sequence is CAWSPGLAGGTDTQYF. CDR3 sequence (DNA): TGTGCCTGGAGTCCCGGACTAGCGGGGGGCACAGATACGCAGTATTTT.

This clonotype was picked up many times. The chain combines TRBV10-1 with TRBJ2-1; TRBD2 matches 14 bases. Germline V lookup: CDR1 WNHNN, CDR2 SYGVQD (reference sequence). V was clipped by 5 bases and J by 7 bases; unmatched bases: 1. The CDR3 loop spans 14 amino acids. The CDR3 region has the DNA TGCGCCAGCAGTTGGACTAGCGGGAGGAATGAGCAGTTCTTC. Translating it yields CASSWTSGRNEQFF.

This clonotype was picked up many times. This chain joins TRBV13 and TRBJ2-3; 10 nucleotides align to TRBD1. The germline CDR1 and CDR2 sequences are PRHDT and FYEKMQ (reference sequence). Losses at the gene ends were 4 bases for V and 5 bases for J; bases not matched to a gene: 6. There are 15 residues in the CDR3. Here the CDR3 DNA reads TGTGCCAGCAGCTGGCCCGGGACAGGGGTAGATACGCAGTATTTT. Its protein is CASSWPGTGVDTQYF.

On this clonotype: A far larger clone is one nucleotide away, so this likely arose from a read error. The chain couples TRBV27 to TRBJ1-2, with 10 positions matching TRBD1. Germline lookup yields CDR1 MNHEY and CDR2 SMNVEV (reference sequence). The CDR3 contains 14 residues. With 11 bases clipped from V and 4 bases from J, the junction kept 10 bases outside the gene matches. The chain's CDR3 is CAGVGQGHSYGYTF. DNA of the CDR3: TGTGCCGGCGTGGGACAGGGGCATTCCTATGGCTACACCTTC.

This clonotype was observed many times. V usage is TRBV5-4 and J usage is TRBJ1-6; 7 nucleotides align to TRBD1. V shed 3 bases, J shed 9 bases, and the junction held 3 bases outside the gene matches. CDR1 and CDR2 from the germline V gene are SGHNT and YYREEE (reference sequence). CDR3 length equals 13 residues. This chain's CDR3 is CASSSGQASPLHF. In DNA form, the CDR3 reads TGTGCCAGCAGCTCAGGACAGGCTTCACCCCTCCACTTT.

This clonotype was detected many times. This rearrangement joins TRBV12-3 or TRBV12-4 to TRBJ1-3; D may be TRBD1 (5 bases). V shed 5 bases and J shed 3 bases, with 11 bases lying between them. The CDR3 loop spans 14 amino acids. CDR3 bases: TGTGCCAGCAGTCCTGGGGGTATTGGAAACACCATATATTTT. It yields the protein CASSPGGIGNTIYF.

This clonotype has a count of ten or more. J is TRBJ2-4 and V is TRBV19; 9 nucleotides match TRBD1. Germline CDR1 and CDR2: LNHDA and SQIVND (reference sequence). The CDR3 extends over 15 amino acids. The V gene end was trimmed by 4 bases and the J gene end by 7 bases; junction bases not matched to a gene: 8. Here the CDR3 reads CASSRGTGGDNIQYF. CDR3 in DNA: TGTGCCAGTAGTAGAGGAACAGGGGGCGACAACATTCAGTACTTC.

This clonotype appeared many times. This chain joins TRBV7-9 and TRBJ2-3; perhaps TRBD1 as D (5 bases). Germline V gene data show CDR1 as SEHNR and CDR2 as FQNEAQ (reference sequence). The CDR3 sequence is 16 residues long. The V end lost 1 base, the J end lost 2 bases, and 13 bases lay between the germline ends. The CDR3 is CASSLEAGWNTDTQYF. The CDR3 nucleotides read TGTGCCAGCAGCTTAGAGGCAGGGTGGAACACAGATACGCAGTATTTT.

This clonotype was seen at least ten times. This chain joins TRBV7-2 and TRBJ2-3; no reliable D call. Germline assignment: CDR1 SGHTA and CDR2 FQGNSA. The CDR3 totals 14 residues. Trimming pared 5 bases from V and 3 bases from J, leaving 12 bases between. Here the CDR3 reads CASSPAFGTDTQYF. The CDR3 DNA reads TGTGCCAGCAGCCCCGCGTTCGGGACAGATACGCAGTATTTT.

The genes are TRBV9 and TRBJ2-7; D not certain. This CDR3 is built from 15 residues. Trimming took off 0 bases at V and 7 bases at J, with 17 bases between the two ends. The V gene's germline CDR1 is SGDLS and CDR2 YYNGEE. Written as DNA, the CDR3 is TGTGCCAGCAGCGTAGACCCCCGAAGTACGGAAGAGCAGTACTTC. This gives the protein CASSVDPRSTEEQYF. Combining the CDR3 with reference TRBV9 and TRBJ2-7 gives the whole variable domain DSGVTQTPKHLITATGQRVTLRCSPRSGDLSVYWYQQSLDQGLQFLIQYYNGEERAKGNILERFSAQQFPDLHSELNLSSLELGDSALYFCASSVDPRSTEEQYFGPGTRLTVT.

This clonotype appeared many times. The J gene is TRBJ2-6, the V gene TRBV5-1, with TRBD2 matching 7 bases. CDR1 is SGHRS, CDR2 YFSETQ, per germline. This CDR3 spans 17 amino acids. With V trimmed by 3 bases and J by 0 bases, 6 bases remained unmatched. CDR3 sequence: CASSSGGLYSGANVLTF. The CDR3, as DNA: TGCGCCAGCAGCTCGGGGGGACTATACTCTGGGGCCAACGTCCTGACTTTC.

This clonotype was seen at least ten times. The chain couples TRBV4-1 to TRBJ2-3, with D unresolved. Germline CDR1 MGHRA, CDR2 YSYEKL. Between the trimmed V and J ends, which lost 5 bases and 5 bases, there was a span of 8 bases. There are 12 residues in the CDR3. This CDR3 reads CASSSVGDTQYF. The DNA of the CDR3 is TGCGCCAGCAGCTCTGTGGGAGATACGCAGTATTTT.

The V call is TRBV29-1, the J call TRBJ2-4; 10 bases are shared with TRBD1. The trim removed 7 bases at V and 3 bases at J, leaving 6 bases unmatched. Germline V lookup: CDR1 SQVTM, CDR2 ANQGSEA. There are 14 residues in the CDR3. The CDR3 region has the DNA TGCAGCGCCGTGACAGGGGGCGGCAAAAACATTCAGTACTTC. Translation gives CSAVTGGGKNIQYF.

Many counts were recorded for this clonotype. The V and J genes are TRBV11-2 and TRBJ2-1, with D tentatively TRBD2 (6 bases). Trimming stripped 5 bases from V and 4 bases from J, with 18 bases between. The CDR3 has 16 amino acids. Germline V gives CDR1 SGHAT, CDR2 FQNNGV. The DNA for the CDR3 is TGTGCCAGCAGCGTGGCAGGCCCTAGCGCTTACAATGAGCAGTTCTTC. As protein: CASSVAGPSAYNEQFF.

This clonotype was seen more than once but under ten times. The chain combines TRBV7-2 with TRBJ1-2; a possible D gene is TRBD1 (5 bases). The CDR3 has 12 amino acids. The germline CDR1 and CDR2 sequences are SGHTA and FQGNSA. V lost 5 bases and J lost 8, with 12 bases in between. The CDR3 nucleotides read TGTGCCAGCAGCAGAAGGGACCACGGCTACACCTTC. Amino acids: CASSRRDHGYTF.